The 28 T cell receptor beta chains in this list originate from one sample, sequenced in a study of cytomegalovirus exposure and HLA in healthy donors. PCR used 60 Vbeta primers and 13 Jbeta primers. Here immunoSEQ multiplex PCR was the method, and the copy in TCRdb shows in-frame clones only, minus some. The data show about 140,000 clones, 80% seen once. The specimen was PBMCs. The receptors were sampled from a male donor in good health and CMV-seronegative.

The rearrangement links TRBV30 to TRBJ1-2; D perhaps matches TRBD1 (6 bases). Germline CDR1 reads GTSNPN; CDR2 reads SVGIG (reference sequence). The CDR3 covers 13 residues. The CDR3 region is CAQAQTGLGGYTF. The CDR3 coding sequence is TGTGCGCAAGCACAAACAGGGCTTGGAGGCTACACCTTC.

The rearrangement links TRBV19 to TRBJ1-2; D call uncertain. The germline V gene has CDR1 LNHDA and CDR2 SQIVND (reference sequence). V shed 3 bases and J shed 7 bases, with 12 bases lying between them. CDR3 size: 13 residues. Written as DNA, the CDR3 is TGTGCCAGTAGTATCCCTGTAGCGGGTGGCTACACCTTC. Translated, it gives CASSIPVAGGYTF.

The CDR3: CASSYPGSNQPQHF. Here the CDR3 DNA reads TGTGCCAGCAGTTACCCAGGCTCCAATCAGCCCCAGCATTTT. The chain employs TRBV6-5 and TRBJ1-5, with D uncertain. Germline V gives CDR1 MNHEY, CDR2 SVGAGI. This CDR3 spans 14 amino acids. V lost 2 bases to trimming and J lost 3 bases, with 8 bases between them.

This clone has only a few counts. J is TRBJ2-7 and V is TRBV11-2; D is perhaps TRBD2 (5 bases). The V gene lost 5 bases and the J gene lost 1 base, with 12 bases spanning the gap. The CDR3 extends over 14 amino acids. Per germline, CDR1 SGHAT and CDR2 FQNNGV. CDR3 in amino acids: CASSPRTESYEQYF. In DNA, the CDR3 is TGTGCCAGCAGCCCTAGGACTGAATCCTACGAGCAGTACTTC.

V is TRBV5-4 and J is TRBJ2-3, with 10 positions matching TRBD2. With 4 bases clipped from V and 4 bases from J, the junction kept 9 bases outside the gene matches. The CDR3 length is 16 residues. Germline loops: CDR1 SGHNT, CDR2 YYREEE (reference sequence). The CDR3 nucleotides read TGTGCCAGCAGCACTAAGCGGGGGGGCCAAGCAGATACGCAGTATTTT. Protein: CASSTKRGGQADTQYF.

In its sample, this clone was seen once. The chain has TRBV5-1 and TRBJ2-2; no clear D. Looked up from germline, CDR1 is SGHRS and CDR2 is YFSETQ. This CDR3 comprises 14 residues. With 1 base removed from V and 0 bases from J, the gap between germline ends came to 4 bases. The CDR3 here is CASSLYPNTGELFF. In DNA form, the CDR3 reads TGCGCCAGCAGCTTGTATCCGAACACCGGGGAGCTGTTTTTT.

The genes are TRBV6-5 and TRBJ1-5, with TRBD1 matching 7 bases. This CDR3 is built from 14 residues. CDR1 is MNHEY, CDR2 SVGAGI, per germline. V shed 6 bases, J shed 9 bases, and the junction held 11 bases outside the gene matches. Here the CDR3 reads CASSYRGPIGPQHF. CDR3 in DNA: TGTGCCAGCAGCTACAGGGGTCCCATCGGGCCCCAGCATTTT.

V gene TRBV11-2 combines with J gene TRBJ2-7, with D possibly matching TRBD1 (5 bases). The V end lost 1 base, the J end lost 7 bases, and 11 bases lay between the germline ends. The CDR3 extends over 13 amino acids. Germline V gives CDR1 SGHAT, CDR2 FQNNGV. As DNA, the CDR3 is TGTGCCAGCAGCTTAGGGACACTTACTGAGCAGTACTTC. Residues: CASSLGTLTEQYF.

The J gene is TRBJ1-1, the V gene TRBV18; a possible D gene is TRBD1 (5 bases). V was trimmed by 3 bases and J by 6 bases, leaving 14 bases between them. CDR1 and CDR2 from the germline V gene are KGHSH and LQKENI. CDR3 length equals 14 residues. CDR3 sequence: CASSPEAGRSEAFF. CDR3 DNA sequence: TGTGCCAGCTCACCGGAGGCAGGGAGGTCTGAAGCTTTCTTT.

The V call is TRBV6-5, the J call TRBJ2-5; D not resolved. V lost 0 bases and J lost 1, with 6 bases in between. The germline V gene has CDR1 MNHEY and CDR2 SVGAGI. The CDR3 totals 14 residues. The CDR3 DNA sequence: TGTGCCAGCAGTTACTCGGCGGTCCAAGAGACCCAGTACTTC. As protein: CASSYSAVQETQYF.

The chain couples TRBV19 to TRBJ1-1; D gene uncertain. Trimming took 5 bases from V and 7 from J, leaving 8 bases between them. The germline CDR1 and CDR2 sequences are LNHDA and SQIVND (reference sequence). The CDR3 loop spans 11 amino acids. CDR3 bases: TGTGCCAGTAGTGCGCGGGGTGAAGCTTTCTTT. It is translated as CASSARGEAFF.

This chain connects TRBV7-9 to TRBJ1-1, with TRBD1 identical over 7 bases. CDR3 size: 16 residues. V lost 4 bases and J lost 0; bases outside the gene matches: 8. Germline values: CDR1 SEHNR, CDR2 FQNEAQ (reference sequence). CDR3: CASSSATGAVNTEAFF. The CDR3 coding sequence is TGTGCCAGCAGCTCGGCTACAGGGGCGGTGAACACTGAAGCTTTCTTT.

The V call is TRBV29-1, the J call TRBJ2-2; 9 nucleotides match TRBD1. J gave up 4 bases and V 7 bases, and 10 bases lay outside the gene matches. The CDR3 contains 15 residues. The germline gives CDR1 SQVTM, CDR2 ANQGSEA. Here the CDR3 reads CSALGGQGSTGELFF. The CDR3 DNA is TGCAGCGCCTTGGGGGGACAGGGCTCCACCGGGGAGCTGTTTTTT.

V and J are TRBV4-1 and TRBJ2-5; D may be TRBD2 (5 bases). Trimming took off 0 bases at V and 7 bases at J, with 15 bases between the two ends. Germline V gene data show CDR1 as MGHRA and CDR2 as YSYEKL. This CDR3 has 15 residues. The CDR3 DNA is TGCGCCAGCAGCCAAGAAGTAGGGAGCGTGGGGACCCAGTACTTC. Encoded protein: CASSQEVGSVGTQYF.

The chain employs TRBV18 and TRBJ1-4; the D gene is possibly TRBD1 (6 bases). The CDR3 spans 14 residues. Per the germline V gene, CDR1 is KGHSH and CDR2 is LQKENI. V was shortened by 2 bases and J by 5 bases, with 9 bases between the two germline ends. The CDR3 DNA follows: TGTGCCAGCTCACCATGGCAGGGGAATGAAAAACTGTTTTTT. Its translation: CASSPWQGNEKLFF.

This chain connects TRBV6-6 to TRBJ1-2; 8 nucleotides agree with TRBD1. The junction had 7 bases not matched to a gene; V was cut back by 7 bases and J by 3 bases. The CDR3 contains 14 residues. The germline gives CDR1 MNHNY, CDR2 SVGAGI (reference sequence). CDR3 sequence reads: CASNRQGPDYGYTF. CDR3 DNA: TGTGCCAGCAATAGACAGGGGCCGGACTATGGCTACACCTTC.

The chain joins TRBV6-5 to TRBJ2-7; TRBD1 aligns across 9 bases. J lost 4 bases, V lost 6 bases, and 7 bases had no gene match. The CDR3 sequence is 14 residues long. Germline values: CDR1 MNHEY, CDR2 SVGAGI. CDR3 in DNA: TGTGCCAGCAGCGCGACAGGGGGGGAATACGAGCAGTACTTC. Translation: CASSATGGEYEQYF.

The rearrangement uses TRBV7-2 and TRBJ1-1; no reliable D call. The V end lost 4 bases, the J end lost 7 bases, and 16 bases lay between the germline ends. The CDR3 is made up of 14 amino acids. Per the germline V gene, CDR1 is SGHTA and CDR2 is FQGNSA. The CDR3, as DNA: TGTGCCAGCAGCTGGGAGGTGTTGACGGGTGAAGCTTTCTTT. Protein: CASSWEVLTGEAFF.

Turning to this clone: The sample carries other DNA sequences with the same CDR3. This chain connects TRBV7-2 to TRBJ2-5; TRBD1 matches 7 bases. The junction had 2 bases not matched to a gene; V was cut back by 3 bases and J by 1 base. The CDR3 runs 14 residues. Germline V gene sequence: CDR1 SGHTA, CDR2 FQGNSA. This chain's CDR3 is CASSFNRGQETQYF. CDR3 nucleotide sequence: TGTGCCAGCAGCTTTAACAGGGGCCAAGAGACCCAGTACTTC.

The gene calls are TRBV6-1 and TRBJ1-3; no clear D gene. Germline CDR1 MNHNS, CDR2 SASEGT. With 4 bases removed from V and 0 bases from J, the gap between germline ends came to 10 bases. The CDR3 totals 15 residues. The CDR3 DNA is TGTGCCAGCAGTGTTGGCAGAACCTCTGGAAACACCATATATTTT. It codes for CASSVGRTSGNTIYF.

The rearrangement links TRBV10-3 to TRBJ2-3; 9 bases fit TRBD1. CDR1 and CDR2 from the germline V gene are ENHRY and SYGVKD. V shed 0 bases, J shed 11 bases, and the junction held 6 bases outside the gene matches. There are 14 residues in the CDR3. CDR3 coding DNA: TGTGCCATCAGTGAGTCGTTGGGACAGGGTTTGCAGTATTTT. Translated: CAISESLGQGLQYF.

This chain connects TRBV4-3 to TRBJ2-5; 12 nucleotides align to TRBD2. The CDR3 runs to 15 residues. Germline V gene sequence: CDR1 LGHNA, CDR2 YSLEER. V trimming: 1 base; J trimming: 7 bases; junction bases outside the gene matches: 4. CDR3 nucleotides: TGCGCCAGCAGCCAAGCGACTAGCGGGGGATGGACCCAGTACTTC. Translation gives CASSQATSGGWTQYF.

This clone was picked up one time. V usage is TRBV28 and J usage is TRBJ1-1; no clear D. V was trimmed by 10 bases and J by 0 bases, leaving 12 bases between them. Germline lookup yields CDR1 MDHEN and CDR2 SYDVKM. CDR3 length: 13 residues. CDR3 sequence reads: CATLDFLNTEAFF. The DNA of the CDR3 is TGTGCCACCCTGGACTTTTTGAACACTGAAGCTTTCTTT. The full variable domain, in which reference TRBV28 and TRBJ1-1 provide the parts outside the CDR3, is DVKVTQSSRYLVKRTGEKVFLECVQDMDHENMFWYRQDPGLGLRLIYFSYDVKMKEKGDIPEGYSVSREKKERFSLILESASTNQTSMYLCATLDFLNTEAFFGQGTRLTVV.

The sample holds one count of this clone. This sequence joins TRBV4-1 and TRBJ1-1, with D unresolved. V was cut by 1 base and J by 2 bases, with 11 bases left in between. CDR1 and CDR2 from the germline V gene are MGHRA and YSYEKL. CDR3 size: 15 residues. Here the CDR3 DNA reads TGCGCCAGCAGCCAAGGGTCAGTCTTTAACACTGAAGCTTTCTTT. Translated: CASSQGSVFNTEAFF.

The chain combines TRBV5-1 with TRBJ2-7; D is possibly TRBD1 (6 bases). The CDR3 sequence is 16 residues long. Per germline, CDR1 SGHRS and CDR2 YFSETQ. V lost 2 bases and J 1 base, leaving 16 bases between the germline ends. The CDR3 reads CASSLPHTGTSYEQYF. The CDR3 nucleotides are TGCGCCAGCAGCTTACCACACACCGGGACATCCTACGAGCAGTACTTC. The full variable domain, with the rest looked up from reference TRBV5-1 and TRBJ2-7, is KAGVTQTPRYLIKTRGQQVTLSCSPISGHRSVSWYQQTPGQGLQFLFEYFSETQRNKGNFPGRFSGRQFSNSRSEMNVSTLELGDSALYLCASSLPHTGTSYEQYFGPGTRLTVT.

This CDR3 is CAIMGGGTEAFF. CDR3 nucleotide sequence: TGTGCCATCATGGGAGGGGGGACTGAAGCTTTCTTT. The genes are TRBV10-3 and TRBJ1-1; tentative D call: TRBD1 (6 bases). The CDR3 is 12 amino acids. Trimming pared 7 bases from V and 5 bases from J, leaving 11 bases between. Germline-derived CDR1 and CDR2 are ENHRY and SYGVKD.

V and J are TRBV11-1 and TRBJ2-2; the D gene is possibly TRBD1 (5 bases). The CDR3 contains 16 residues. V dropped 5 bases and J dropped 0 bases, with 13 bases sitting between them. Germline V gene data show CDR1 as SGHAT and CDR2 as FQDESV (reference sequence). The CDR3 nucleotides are TGTGCCAGCAGCCCCAAAGGGGCAGCGAACACCGGGGAGCTGTTTTTT. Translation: CASSPKGAANTGELFF.

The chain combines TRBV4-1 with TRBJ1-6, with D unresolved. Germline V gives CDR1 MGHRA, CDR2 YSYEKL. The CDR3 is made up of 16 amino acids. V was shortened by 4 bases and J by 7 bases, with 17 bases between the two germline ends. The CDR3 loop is CASSLGSQSRNSPLHF. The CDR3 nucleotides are TGCGCCAGCAGCCTCGGTTCGCAATCCCGAAATTCACCCCTCCACTTT.